The text below deals with one T cell receptor (beta chain). Its antigen is not identified. This CDR3 has 13 amino acids. CDR1 SGDLS and CDR2 YYNGEE come from the germline V gene. Trimming removed 4 bases from V and 3 bases from J, with 10 bases in between. These data originate in a study of Graves' ophthalmopathy and Graves' hyperthyroidism. Amplified material comprised TCR beta CDR3 regions derived from RNA transcripts. Scientists carried out first-round RT-PCR using HTBI primers and then a second-round multiplex PCR. A single record per CDR3 protein comes from TCRdb applying MiXCR to the multiplex PCR reads. The top ten clones hold around 6.9% of a sample with hundreds of thousands of distinct CDR3 sequences, 22% of them seen once. Overall study findings and caveats: The authors also found most expanded thyroid clonotypes above 0.001 frequency in blood.

Each hyperthyroidism patient was newly diagnosed, with under 2 months' duration, and aged 18 to 65. What was sequenced was peripheral blood. The TCR was taken from a woman between 18 and 29 years old with stable Graves' hyperthyroidism. Some clones in this sample may be carry-over from other donors' samples. The genes are TRBV9 and TRBJ1-1; D call uncertain. This CDR3 is CASSLSDDTEAFF. CDR3 in DNA: TGTGCCAGCAGCCTAAGTGACGACACTGAAGCTTTCTTT.